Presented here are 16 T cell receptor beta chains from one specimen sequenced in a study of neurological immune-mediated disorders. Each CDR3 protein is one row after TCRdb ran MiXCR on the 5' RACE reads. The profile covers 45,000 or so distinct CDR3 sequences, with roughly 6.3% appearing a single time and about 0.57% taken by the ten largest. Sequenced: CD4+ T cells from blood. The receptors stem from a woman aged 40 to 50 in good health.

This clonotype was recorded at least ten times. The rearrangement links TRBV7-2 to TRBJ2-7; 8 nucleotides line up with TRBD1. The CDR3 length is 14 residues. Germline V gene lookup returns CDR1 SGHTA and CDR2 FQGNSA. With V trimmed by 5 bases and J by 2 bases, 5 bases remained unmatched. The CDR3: CASSPWTGPYEQYF. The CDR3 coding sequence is TGTGCCAGCAGCCCCTGGACAGGGCCCTACGAGCAGTACTTC.

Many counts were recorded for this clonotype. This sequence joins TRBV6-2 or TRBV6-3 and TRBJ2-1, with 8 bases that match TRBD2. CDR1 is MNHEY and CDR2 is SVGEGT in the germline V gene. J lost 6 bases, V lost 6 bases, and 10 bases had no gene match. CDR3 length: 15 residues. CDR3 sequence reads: CASRTPGLVGNEQFF. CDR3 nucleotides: TGTGCCAGCAGGACCCCGGGACTAGTGGGCAATGAGCAGTTCTTC.

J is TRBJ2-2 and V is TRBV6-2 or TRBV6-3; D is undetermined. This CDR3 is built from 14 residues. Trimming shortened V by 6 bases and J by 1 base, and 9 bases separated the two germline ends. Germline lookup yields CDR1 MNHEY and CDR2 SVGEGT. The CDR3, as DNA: TGTGCCAGCAGCCGTACAGAGAACACCGGGGAGCTGTTTTTT. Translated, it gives CASSRTENTGELFF.

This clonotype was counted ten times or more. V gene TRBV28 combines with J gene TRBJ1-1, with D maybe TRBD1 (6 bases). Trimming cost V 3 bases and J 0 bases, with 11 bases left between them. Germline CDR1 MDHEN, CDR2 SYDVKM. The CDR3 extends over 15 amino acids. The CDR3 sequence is CASSLGGTLNTEAFF. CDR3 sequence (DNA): TGTGCCAGCAGTTTGGGCGGGACACTGAACACTGAAGCTTTCTTT.

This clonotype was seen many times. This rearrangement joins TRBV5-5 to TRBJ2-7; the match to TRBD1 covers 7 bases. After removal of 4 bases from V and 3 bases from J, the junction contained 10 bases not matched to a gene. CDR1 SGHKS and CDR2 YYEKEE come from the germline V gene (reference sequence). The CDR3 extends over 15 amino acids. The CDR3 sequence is CASSLSSGTVYEQYF. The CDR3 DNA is TGTGCCAGCAGCCTTTCCTCTGGGACAGTCTACGAGCAGTACTTC.

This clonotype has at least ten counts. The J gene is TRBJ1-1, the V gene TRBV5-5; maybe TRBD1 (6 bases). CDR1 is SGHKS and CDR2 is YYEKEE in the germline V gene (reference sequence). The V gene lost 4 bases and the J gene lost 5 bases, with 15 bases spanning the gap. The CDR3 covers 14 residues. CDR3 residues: CASSQQGMRTEAFF. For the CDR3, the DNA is TGTGCCAGCAGCCAACAGGGAATGAGGACTGAAGCTTTCTTT.

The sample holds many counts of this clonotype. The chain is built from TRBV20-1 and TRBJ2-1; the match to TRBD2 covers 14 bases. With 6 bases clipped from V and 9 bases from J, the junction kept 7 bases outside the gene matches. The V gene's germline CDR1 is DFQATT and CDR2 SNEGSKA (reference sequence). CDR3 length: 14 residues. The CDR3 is CSAGGLAGVVEQFF. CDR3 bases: TGCAGTGCCGGGGGACTAGCGGGAGTTGTTGAGCAGTTCTTC.

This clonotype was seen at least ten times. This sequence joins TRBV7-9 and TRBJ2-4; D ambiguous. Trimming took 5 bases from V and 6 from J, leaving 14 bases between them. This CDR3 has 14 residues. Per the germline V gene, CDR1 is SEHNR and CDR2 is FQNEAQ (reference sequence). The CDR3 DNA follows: TGTGCCAGCAGCCGACTTCTGGAATCAAACATTCAGTACTTC. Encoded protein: CASSRLLESNIQYF.

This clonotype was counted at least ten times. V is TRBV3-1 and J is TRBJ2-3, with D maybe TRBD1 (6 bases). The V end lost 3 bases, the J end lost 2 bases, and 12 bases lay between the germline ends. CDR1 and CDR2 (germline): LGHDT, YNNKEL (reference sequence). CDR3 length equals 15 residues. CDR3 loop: CASSQLDSATDTQYF. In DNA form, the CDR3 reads TGTGCCAGCAGCCAGTTGGACAGCGCCACAGATACGCAGTATTTT.

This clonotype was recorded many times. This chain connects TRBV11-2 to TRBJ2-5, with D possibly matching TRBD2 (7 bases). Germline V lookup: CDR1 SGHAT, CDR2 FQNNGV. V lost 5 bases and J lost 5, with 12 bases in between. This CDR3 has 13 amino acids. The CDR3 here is CASSRGAGETQYF. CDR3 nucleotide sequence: TGTGCCAGCAGCCGGGGGGCGGGCGAGACCCAGTACTTC.

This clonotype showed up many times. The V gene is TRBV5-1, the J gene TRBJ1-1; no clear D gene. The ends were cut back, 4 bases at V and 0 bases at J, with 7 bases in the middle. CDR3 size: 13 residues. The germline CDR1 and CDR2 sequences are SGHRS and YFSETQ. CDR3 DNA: TGCGCCAGCAGCGAGCCCCTGAACACTGAAGCTTTCTTT. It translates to CASSEPLNTEAFF.

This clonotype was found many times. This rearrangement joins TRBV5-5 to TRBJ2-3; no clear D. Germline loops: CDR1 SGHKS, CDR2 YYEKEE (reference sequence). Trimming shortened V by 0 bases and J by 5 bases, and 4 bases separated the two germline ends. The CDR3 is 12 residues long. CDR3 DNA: TGTGCCAGCAGCTTGGCCAGAGATACGCAGTATTTT. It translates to CASSLARDTQYF.

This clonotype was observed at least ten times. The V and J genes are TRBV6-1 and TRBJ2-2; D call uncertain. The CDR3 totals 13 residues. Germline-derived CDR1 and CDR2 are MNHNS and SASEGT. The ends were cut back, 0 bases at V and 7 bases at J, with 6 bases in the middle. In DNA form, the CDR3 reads TGTGCCAGCAGTGAAGCGCGGAGCGGGGAGCTGTTTTTT. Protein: CASSEARSGELFF.

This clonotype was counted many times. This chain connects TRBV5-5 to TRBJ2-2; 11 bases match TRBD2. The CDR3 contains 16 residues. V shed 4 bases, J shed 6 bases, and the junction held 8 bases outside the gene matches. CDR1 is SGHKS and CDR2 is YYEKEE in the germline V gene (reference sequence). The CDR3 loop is CASSGGTSGGSGELFF. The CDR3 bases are TGTGCCAGCAGCGGCGGGACTAGCGGAGGGTCCGGGGAGCTGTTTTTT.

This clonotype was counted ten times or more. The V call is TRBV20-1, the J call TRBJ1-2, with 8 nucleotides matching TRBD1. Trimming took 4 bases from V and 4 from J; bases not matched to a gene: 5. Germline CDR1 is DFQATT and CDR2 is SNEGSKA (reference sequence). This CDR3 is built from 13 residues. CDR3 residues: CSAIKTGAYGYTF. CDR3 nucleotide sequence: TGCAGTGCTATTAAGACAGGGGCCTATGGCTACACCTTC.

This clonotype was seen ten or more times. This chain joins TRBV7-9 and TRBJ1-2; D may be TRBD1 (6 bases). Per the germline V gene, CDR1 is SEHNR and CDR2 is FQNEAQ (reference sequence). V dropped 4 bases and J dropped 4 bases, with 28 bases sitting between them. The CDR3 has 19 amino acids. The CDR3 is CASSSAAETHRVPGYGYTF. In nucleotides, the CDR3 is TGTGCCAGCAGCTCCGCTGCGGAGACGCACAGGGTTCCAGGCTATGGCTACACCTTC.